This T cell receptor beta chain originates from a study of blood T cell repertoires in COVID-19. V lost 5 bases, J lost 4 bases, and 14 bases stayed unmatched. The CDR3 loop spans 17 amino acids. CDR1 and CDR2 from the germline V gene are SEHNR and FQNEAQ (reference sequence). TCRdb keeps only in-frame clones here, not all; method: immunoSEQ multiplex PCR. The sample has about 90,000 clones, 80% to 90% seen once. Material for sequencing was peripheral blood. The sequence was obtained from a man aged 80 or over with active or convalescent COVID-19. This chain links TRBV7-9 with TRBJ2-3; 8 bases align to TRBD2. Here the CDR3 reads CASSPNSGLVSADTQYF. The DNA of the CDR3 is TGTGCCAGCAGCCCGAATTCGGGACTAGTTAGTGCAGATACGCAGTATTTT.